The text below deals with one T cell receptor beta chain. The data derive from a study of blood T cell repertoires in COVID-19. About the study: Acute and convalescent COVID-19 specimens originated in the United States, Italy and Spain. In each case, the material was cDNA or gDNA derived from T cells, B-cell-depleted T cells, or PBMCs.

In the original processing: Amplification from reference gene primers served as the basis for estimated nucleated cell counts. Clones were sequenced by immunoSEQ multiplex PCR, and TCRdb holds only the in-frame ones, with some missing. From that table come the V and J calls and clone size; the DNA was used to work out D and trimming. Of about 200,000 clones listed, about 84% are singletons. Participants were aged about 18 to 95 years, lived in 20 to 25 US areas, and enrolled virtually. The V end lost 5 bases, the J end lost 9 bases, and 11 bases lay between the germline ends. The CDR3 sequence is 12 residues long. CDR1 is LGHDT and CDR2 is YNNKEL in the germline V gene (reference sequence).

The V gene is TRBV3-1 (or the pseudogene TRBV3-2), the J gene TRBJ2-4; TRBD1 is a possible D gene (6 bases). The specimen was PBMCs or T cells enriched from blood (not recorded which). The clonotype comes from a woman between 35 and 50 years old with acute COVID-19. The CDR3 DNA reads TGTGCCAGCAGCAACAGGGTCGGCATTCAGTACTTC. Translation gives CASSNRVGIQYF.